These 25 T cell receptor beta chains originate from one sample sequenced in a study of Tregs in tolerant kidney transplant recipients. Recipients received nonmyeloablative bone marrow transplants from related graft donors, with transient mixed chimerism. Only in-frame clones appear in the TCRdb table, and some are missing; sequencing was by immunoSEQ multiplex PCR. The sample records 84,000 or so clones, over 85% being singletons. The input for sequencing was CD4+ T cells from blood (PBMCs), taken 12 months after the transplant. Receptor source: a human patient who received a combined kidney and bone marrow transplant. Some of these T cells may belong to the graft donor.

This clone was counted only a few times. The chain carries TRBV30 and TRBJ2-2, with 13 bases fitting TRBD2. After removal of 5 bases from V and 3 bases from J, the junction contained 9 bases not matched to a gene. The CDR3 extends over 17 amino acids. Germline V gene data show CDR1 as GTSNPN and CDR2 as SVGIG (reference sequence). CDR3 region: CAWDRWTSGSYTGELFF. CDR3 coding DNA: TGTGCCTGGGATCGATGGACTAGCGGGAGTTACACCGGGGAGCTGTTTTTT.

This clone was recorded only once. This chain uses TRBV27 with TRBJ2-1; 7 positions match TRBD1. Per the germline V gene, CDR1 is MNHEY and CDR2 is SMNVEV (reference sequence). CDR3 length equals 16 residues. Trimming removed 7 bases from V and 5 bases from J; junction bases left unmatched: 14. The CDR3 reads CASTNYRDSHNNEQFF. CDR3 coding DNA: TGTGCCAGCACTAATTACCGGGACAGCCATAACAATGAGCAGTTCTTC.

The chain is built from TRBV4-3 and TRBJ2-5; 8 bases are a match to TRBD1. Judging by the DNA end, TRBJ2-7 fits better; the J call may be wrong. The CDR3 runs 15 residues. CDR1 LGHNA and CDR2 YSLEER come from the germline V gene. The CDR3 nucleotides are TGCGCCAGCAGCCAAGCCGGACAGGGTCTTTACGAGCAGTACTTC. It specifies CASSQAGQGLYEQYF.

The chain combines TRBV7-6 with TRBJ2-5, with D unresolved. CDR1 SGHVS and CDR2 FNYEAQ come from the germline V gene. This CDR3 is built from 11 residues. Trimming stripped 5 bases from V and 4 bases from J, with 5 bases between. This CDR3 reads CASSHRETQYF. CDR3 nucleotide sequence: TGTGCCAGCAGCCACAGAGAGACCCAGTACTTC.

This chain connects TRBV7-9 to TRBJ2-7; D unclear. Trimming took 1 base from V and 5 from J, leaving 15 bases between them. The CDR3 sequence is 15 residues long. Germline CDR1 reads SEHNR; CDR2 reads FQNEAQ (reference sequence). The CDR3 nucleotides are TGTGCCAGCAGCTTAGGAGAGGCGGCGATCGACGAGCAGTACTTC. Encoded protein: CASSLGEAAIDEQYF.

The chain is built from TRBV7-2 and TRBJ2-7, with TRBD2 matching over 11 bases. The germline V gene has CDR1 SGHTA and CDR2 FQGNSA. The CDR3 sequence is 16 residues long. V was pared by 5 bases and J by 6 bases, with 12 bases of the junction left unmatched. The CDR3 nucleotides are TGTGCCAGCAGCCCTAGGGCTAGCGGGGGGTTTCTCGAGCAGTACTTC. Its translation is CASSPRASGGFLEQYF.

The chain has TRBV5-4 and TRBJ1-1; D is perhaps TRBD1 (6 bases). Germline V CDR1 and CDR2: SGHNT, YYREEE (reference sequence). The V end was cut by 2 bases, the J end by 5 bases, with 16 bases between. This CDR3 has 15 residues. In nucleotides, the CDR3 is TGTGCCAGCAGCTTTTTTTCGGGGGGCTGGACTGAAGCTTTCTTT. This gives the protein CASSFFSGGWTEAFF.

CDR3 sequence: CASRLRGYTDTQYF. CDR3 sequence (DNA): TGTGCCAGCAGGCTCAGGGGTTACACAGATACGCAGTATTTT. This sequence joins TRBV7-9 and TRBJ2-3; TRBD1 is a possible D gene (6 bases). In germline, CDR1 is SEHNR, CDR2 FQNEAQ (reference sequence). Deletions cut 6 bases from V and 2 bases from J, with 12 bases between. The CDR3 is 14 amino acids.

V is TRBV13 and J is TRBJ1-3; D is undetermined. The CDR3 is made up of 17 amino acids. V was cut by 3 bases and J by 4 bases, with 19 bases left in between. The germline V gene has CDR1 PRHDT and CDR2 FYEKMQ (reference sequence). CDR3 amino acids: CASSFTLSRERGNTIYF. CDR3 DNA sequence: TGTGCCAGCAGCTTTACCTTGTCGAGGGAACGAGGAAACACCATATATTTT.

The V call is TRBV5-1, the J call TRBJ2-7; 7 bases are a match to TRBD1. V lost 4 bases and J lost 3; bases outside the gene matches: 10. Looked up from germline, CDR1 is SGHRS and CDR2 is YFSETQ. This CDR3 comprises 15 residues. The CDR3 sequence: CASSGGTGVIYEQYF. The CDR3 coding sequence is TGCGCCAGCAGCGGAGGAACAGGGGTAATCTACGAGCAGTACTTC.

As concerns this clone: The junction shows a germline mismatch at one end, possibly a read error. The chain uses TRBV7-3 and TRBJ2-3; 12 positions match TRBD2. Germline V CDR1 and CDR2: SGHTA, FQGTGA. The CDR3 has 14 amino acids. The chain's CDR3 is CASSLLAGGPVLNF. The CDR3 DNA follows: TGTGCCAGCAGCTTACTAGCGGGGGGGCCGGTCCTGAATTTT.

This chain links TRBV28 with TRBJ2-5, with a possible D match to TRBD1 (7 bases). The ends were cut back, 7 bases at V and 6 bases at J, with 18 bases in the middle. Looked up from germline, CDR1 is MDHEN and CDR2 is SYDVKM. The length of the CDR3 is 14 residues. This CDR3 is CASNPPTGRQTQYF. In DNA, the CDR3 is TGTGCCAGCAACCCCCCGACAGGGAGGCAGACCCAGTACTTC.

The chain links TRBV15 to TRBJ2-3; D may be TRBD1 (6 bases). V gave up 2 bases and J gave up 0 bases, with 18 bases separating them. The CDR3 is 18 residues long. Germline V lookup: CDR1 LNHNV, CDR2 YYDKDF (reference sequence). Written as DNA, the CDR3 is TGTGCCACCAGCAGATCCCCCAGGGGCAGGGGTAGCACAGATACGCAGTATTTT. Translation gives CATSRSPRGRGSTDTQYF.

CDR3 residues: CAWSVLGELFF. The CDR3, as DNA: TGTGCCTGGAGTGTACTCGGGGAGCTGTTTTTT. The gene calls are TRBV30 and TRBJ2-2; no reliable D call. This CDR3 contains 11 residues. Germline CDR1 is GTSNPN and CDR2 is SVGIG (reference sequence). V was trimmed by 0 bases and J by 7 bases, leaving 3 bases between them.

This clone occurred once. Since no conserved phenylalanine or tryptophan closes the CDR3, a read error is the likely cause. No DNA is shown, since the ends of the CDR3 on it are uncertain; the CDR3 is the one TCRdb lists. The V and J genes are TRBV5-6 and TRBJ2-3; the listed D gene, TRBD2, was not tested against the DNA. Germline lookup yields CDR1 SGHDT and CDR2 YYEEEE. The CDR3 has 11 residues if both end residues are counted. The CDR3 reads CASSLPAGERK.

This clone was recorded a few times. In DNA, the CDR3 is TGTGCCAGCAGCTTAACGAGGCAGGGAGAAGCTTTCTTT. Residues: CASSLTRQGEAFF. The J gene is TRBJ1-1, the V gene TRBV7-2; D may be TRBD1 (5 bases). The V end was cut by 2 bases, the J end by 8 bases, with 12 bases between. The germline V gene has CDR1 SGHTA and CDR2 FQGNSA. The CDR3 spans 13 residues.

This CDR3 reads CASSLSQGLRGYTF. The CDR3 nucleotides read TGTGCCAGCAGCTTAAGTCAGGGACTACGAGGCTACACCTTC. V and J are TRBV7-9 and TRBJ1-2; possibly TRBD1 for D (5 bases). Germline CDR1 is SEHNR and CDR2 is FQNEAQ (reference sequence). The CDR3 extends over 14 amino acids. Trimming removed 2 bases at V and 8 bases at J, with 15 bases between.

The CDR3 region has the DNA TGCGCCAGCAGCAATAGCGGGAGGCTCAACAATGAGCAGTTCTTC. Translating gives CASSNSGRLNNEQFF. The chain is built from TRBV4-1 and TRBJ2-1, with 10 bases lining up with TRBD2. Per the germline V gene, CDR1 is MGHRA and CDR2 is YSYEKL. V was pared by 5 bases and J by 5 bases, with 6 bases of the junction left unmatched. CDR3 size: 15 residues.

The chain is built from TRBV4-3 and TRBJ2-3; TRBD1 matches 12 bases. CDR3 length: 18 amino acids. The germline gives CDR1 LGHNA, CDR2 YSLEER. V shed 0 bases and J 0 bases; nucleotides not matched to a gene: 4. The DNA of the CDR3 is TGCGCCAGCAGCCAAGAGTGGGACAGGGGGCTGAGCACAGATACGCAGTATTTT. It encodes CASSQEWDRGLSTDTQYF.

V and J are TRBV7-2 and TRBJ2-1; D is possibly TRBD2 (5 bases). Trimming shortened V by 5 bases and J by 8 bases, and 13 bases separated the two germline ends. The CDR3 has 13 residues. The germline V gene has CDR1 SGHTA and CDR2 FQGNSA. The CDR3 bases are TGTGCCAGCAGCAGCGGTACTAGGCATGAGCAGTTCTTC. It yields the protein CASSSGTRHEQFF. The full variable domain, its missing parts supplied by reference TRBV7-2 and TRBJ2-1, is GAGVSQSPSNKVTEKGKDVELRCDPISGHTALYWYRQSLGQGLEFLIYFQGNSAPDKSGLPSDRFSAERTGGSVSTLTIQRTQQEDSAVYLCASSSGTRHEQFFGPGTRLTVL.

In this sample, this clone turned up once. The chain couples TRBV19 to TRBJ1-1; possibly TRBD1 for D (5 bases). CDR3 length equals 13 residues. Germline CDR1 and CDR2: LNHDA and SQIVND (reference sequence). Trimming pared 5 bases from V and 1 base from J, leaving 8 bases between. The CDR3 reads CASSVTGNTEAFF. DNA of the CDR3: TGTGCCAGTAGTGTAACAGGGAACACTGAAGCTTTCTTT.

The chain employs TRBV2 and TRBJ2-3, with D unresolved. V lost 8 bases, J lost 1 base, and 13 bases lay in between. Germline loops: CDR1 SNHLY, CDR2 FYNNEI. The CDR3 extends over 14 amino acids. The CDR3: CASAVAERTDTQYF. The DNA of the CDR3 is TGTGCCAGCGCTGTTGCGGAGCGCACAGATACGCAGTATTTT.

The chain combines TRBV2 with TRBJ1-3; D is uncertain. Germline CDR1 reads SNHLY; CDR2 reads FYNNEI. The CDR3 is 15 residues long. V was shortened by 6 bases and J by 8 bases, with 20 bases between the two germline ends. CDR3 coding DNA: TGTGCCAGCAGCACGCGGATGGTGGCTGAAGACACCATATATTTT. This sequence encodes CASSTRMVAEDTIYF.

The gene calls are TRBV30 and TRBJ1-4; D remains unclear. Germline V lookup: CDR1 GTSNPN, CDR2 SVGIG (reference sequence). V lost 4 bases and J lost 2, with 11 bases in between. There are 14 residues in the CDR3. CDR3 amino acids: CAWNRLRTNEKLFF. Here the CDR3 DNA reads TGTGCCTGGAATCGCCTCCGGACTAATGAAAAACTGTTTTTT.

The V and J genes are TRBV18 and TRBJ1-1; the D is unclear. Germline V gene lookup returns CDR1 KGHSH and CDR2 LQKENI. CDR3 size: 14 residues. Trimming pared 3 bases from V and 0 bases from J, leaving 8 bases between. The CDR3 is CASSPFPVNTEAFF. The CDR3 DNA sequence: TGTGCCAGCTCACCTTTTCCTGTGAACACTGAAGCTTTCTTT.